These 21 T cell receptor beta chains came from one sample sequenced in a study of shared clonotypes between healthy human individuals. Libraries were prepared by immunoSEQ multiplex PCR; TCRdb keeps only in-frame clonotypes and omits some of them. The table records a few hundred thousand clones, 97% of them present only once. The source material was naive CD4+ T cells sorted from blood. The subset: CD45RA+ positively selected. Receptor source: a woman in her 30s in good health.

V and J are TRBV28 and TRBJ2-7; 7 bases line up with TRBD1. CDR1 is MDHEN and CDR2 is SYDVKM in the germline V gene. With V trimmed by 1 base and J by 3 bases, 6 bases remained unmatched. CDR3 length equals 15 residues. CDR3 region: CASSLSGTANYEQYF. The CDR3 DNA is TGTGCCAGCAGTTTATCTGGGACAGCGAACTACGAGCAGTACTTC.

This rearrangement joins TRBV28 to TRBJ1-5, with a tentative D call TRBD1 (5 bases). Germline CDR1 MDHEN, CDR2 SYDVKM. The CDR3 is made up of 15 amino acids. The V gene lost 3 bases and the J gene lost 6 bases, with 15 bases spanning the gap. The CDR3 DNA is TGTGCCAGCAGTTTGGCAGGGAGAGCAGGTCAGCCCCAGCATTTT. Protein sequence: CASSLAGRAGQPQHF.

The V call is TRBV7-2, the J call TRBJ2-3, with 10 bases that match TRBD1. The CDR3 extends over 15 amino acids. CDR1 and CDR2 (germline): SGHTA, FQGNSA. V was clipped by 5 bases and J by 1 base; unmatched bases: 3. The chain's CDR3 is CASSRGQGRTDTQYF. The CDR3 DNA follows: TGTGCCAGCAGCCGGGGACAGGGGCGCACAGATACGCAGTATTTT. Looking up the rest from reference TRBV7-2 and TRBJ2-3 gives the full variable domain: GAGVSQSPSNKVTEKGKDVELRCDPISGHTALYWYRQSLGQGLEFLIYFQGNSAPDKSGLPSDRFSAERTGGSVSTLTIQRTQQEDSAVYLCASSRGQGRTDTQYFGPGTRLTVL.

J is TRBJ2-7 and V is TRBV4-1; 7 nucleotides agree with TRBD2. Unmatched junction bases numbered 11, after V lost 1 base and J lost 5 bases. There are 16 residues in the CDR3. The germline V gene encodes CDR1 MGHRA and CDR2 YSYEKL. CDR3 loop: CASSQGLGRETDEQYF. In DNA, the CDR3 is TGCGCCAGCAGCCAAGGTTTGGGGCGGGAGACTGACGAGCAGTACTTC.

CDR3 amino acids: CATSREDVTGELFF. The CDR3 DNA follows: TGTGCCACCAGCAGAGAGGATGTCACCGGGGAGCTGTTTTTT. This sequence joins TRBV15 and TRBJ2-2, with unresolved D. V was shortened by 0 bases and J by 4 bases, with 6 bases between the two germline ends. The CDR3 is 14 residues long. CDR1 LNHNV and CDR2 YYDKDF come from the germline V gene (reference sequence). The variable domain in full, completed from reference TRBV15 and TRBJ2-2, reads DAMVIQNPRYQVTQFGKPVTLSCSQTLNHNVMYWYQQKSSQAPKLLFHYYDKDFNNEADTPDNFQSRRPNTSFCFLDIRSPGLGDTAMYLCATSREDVTGELFFGEGSRLTVL.

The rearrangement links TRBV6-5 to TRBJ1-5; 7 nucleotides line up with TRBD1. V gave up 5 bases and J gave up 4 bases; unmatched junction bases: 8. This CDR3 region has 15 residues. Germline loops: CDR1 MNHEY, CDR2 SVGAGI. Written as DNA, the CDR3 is TGTGCCAGCAGTCGGACGGGACAGTCAAATCAGCCCCAGCATTTT. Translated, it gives CASSRTGQSNQPQHF.

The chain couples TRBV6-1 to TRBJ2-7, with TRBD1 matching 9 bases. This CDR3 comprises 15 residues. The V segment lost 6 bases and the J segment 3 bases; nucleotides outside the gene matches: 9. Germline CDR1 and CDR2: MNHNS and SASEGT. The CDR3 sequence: CASSSNPGQGYEQYF. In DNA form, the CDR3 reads TGTGCCAGCAGCAGCAACCCGGGACAGGGCTACGAGCAGTACTTC.

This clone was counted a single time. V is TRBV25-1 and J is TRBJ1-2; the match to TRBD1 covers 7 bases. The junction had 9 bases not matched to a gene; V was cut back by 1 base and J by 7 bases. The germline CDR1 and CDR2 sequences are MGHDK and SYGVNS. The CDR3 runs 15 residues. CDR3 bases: TGTGCCAGCAGTGAATGGGCAGGGGGAGAGCGTGGCTACACCTTC. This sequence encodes CASSEWAGGERGYTF.

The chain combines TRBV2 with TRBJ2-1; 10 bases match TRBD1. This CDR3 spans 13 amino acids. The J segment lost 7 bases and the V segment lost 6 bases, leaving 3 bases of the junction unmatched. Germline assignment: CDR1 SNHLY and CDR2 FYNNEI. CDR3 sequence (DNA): TGTGCCAGCAGGGGACAGGGGCGGAATGAGCAGTTCTTC. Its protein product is CASRGQGRNEQFF.

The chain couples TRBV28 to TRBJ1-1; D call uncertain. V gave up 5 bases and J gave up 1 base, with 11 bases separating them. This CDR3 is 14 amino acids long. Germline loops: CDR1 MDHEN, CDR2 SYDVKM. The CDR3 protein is CASSAPPGNTEAFF. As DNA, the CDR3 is TGTGCCAGCAGTGCCCCCCCCGGGAACACTGAAGCTTTCTTT.

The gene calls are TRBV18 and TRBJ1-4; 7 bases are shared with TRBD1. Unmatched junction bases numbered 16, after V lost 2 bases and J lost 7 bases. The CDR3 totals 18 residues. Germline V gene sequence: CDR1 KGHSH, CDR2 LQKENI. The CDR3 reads CASSPGFGTDRVFEKLFF. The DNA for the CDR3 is TGTGCCAGCTCACCAGGATTTGGGACAGATCGGGTTTTTGAAAAACTGTTTTTT.

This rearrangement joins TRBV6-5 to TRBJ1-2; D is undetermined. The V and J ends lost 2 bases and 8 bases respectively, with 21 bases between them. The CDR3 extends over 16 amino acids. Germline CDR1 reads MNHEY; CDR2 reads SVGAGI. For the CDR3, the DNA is TGTGCCAGCAGTTACAAAAAGCCAGTTTCGTCTGGGGGCTACACCTTC. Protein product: CASSYKKPVSSGGYTF.

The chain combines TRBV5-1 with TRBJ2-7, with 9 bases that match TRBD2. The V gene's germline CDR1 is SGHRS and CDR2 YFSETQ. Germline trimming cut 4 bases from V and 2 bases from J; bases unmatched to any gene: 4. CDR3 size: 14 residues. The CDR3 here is CASSGRLAAYEQYF. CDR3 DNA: TGCGCCAGCAGCGGGAGACTAGCGGCCTACGAGCAGTACTTC.

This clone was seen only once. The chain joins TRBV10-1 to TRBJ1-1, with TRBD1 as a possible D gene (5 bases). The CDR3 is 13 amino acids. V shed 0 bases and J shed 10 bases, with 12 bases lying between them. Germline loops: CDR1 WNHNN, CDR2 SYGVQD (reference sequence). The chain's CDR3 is CASSESEGPAAFF. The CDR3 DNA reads TGCGCCAGCAGTGAGTCTGAGGGACCGGCAGCTTTCTTT.

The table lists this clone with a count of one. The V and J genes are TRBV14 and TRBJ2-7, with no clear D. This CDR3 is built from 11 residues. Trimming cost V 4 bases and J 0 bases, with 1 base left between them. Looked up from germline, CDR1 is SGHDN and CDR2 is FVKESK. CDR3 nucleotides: TGTGCCAGCAGCCTCTCCTACGAGCAGTACTTC. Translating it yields CASSLSYEQYF.

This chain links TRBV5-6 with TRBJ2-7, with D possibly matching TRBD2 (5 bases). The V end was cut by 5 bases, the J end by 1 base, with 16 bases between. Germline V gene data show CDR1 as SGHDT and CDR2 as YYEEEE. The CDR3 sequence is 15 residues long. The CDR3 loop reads CASSLGRAVSYEQYF. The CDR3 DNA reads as TGTGCCAGCAGTCTCGGGCGGGCCGTATCCTACGAGCAGTACTTC.

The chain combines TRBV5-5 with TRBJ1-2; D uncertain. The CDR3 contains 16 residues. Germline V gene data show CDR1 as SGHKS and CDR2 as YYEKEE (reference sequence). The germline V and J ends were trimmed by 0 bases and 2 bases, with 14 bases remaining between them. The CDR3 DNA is TGTGCCAGCAGCTTGGACCCGGGTGGGTCAAACTATGGCTACACCTTC. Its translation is CASSLDPGGSNYGYTF. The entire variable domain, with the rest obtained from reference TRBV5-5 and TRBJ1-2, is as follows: DAGVTQSPTHLIKTRGQQVTLRCSPISGHKSVSWYQQVLGQGPQFIFQYYEKEERGRGNFPDRFSARQFPNYSSELNVNALLLGDSALYLCASSLDPGGSNYGYTFGSGTRLTVV.

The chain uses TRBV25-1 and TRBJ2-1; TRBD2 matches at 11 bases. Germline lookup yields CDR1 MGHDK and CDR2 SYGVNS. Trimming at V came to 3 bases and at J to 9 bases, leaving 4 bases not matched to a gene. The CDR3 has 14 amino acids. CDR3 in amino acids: CASSDTSGSLEQFF. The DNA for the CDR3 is TGTGCCAGCAGTGATACTAGCGGGAGTCTTGAGCAGTTCTTC. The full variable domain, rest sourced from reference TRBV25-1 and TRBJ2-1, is EADIYQTPRYLVIGTGKKITLECSQTMGHDKMYWYQQDPGMELHLIHYSYGVNSTEKGDLSSESTVSRIRTEHFPLTLESARPSHTSQYLCASSDTSGSLEQFFGPGTRLTVL.

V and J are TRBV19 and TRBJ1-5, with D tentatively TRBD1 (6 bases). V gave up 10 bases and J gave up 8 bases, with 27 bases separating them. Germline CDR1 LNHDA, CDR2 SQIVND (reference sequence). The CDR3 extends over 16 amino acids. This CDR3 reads CATQPVGGAKSKPQHF. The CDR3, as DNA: TGTGCCACCCAACCAGTGGGGGGCGCGAAGAGCAAGCCCCAGCATTTT.

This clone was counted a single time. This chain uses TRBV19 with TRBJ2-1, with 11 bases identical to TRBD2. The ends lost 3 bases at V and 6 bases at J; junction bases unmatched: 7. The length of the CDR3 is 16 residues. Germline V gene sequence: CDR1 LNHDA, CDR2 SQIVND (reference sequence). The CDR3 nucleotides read TGTGCCAGTAGTATCGTCGCTAGCGGGAGGTCCAATGAGCAGTTCTTC. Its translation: CASSIVASGRSNEQFF.

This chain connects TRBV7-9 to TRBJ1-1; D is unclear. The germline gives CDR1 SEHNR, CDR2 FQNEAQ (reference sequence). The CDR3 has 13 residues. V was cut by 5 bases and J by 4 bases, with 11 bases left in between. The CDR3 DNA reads TGTGCCAGCAGCCCACCCCCGGCCACTGAAGCTTTCTTT. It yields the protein CASSPPPATEAFF.